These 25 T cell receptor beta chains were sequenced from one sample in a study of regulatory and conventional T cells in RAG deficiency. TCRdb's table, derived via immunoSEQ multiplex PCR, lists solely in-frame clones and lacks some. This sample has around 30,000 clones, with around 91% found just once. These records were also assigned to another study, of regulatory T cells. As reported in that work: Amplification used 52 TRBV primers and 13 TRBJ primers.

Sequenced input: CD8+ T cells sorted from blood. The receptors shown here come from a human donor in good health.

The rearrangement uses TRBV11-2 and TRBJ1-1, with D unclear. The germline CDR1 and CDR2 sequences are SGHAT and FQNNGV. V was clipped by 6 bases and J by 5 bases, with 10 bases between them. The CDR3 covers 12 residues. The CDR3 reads CASRHLRTEAFF. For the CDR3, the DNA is TGTGCCAGCAGGCATCTGAGAACTGAAGCTTTCTTT. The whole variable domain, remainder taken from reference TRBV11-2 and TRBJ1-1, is EAGVAQSPRYKIIEKRQSVAFWCNPISGHATLYWYQQILGQGPKLLIQFQNNGVVDDSQLPKDRFSAERLKGVDSTLKIQPAKLEDSAVYLCASRHLRTEAFFGQGTRLTVV.

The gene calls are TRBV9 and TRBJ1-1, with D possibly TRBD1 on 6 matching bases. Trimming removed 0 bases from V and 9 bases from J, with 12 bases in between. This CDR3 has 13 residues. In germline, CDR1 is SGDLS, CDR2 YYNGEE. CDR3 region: CASSVAGGLQAFF. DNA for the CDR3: TGTGCCAGCAGCGTAGCCGGGGGGCTTCAAGCTTTCTTT. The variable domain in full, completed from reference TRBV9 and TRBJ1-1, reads DSGVTQTPKHLITATGQRVTLRCSPRSGDLSVYWYQQSLDQGLQFLIQYYNGEERAKGNILERFSAQQFPDLHSELNLSSLELGDSALYFCASSVAGGLQAFFGQGTRLTVV.

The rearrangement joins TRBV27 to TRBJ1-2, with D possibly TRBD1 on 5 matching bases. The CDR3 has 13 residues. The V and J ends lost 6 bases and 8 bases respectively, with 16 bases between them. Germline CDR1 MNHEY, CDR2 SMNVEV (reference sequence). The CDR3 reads CASSPFGAVGYTF. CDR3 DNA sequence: TGTGCCAGCAGCCCCTTTGGGGCAGTAGGCTACACCTTC.

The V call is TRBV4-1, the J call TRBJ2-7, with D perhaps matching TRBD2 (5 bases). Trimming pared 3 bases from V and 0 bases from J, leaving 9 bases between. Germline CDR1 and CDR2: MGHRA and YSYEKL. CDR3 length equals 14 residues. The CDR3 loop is CASSQGRGSYEQYF. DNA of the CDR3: TGCGCCAGCAGCCAGGGCCGGGGCTCCTACGAGCAGTACTTC.

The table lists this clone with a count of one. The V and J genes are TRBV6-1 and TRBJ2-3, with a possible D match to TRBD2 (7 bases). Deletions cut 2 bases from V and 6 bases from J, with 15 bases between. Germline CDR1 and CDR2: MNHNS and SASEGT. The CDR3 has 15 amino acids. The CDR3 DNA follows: TGTGCCAGCAGTGAACTCTGGGGGGGCAGGGATACGCAGTATTTT. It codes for CASSELWGGRDTQYF.

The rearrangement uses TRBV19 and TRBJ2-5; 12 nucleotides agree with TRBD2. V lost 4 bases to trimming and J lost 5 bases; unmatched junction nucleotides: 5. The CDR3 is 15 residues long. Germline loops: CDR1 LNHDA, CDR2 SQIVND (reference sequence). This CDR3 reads CASSSLAGGPETQYF. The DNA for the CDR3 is TGTGCCAGTAGTAGCCTAGCGGGAGGGCCTGAGACCCAGTACTTC. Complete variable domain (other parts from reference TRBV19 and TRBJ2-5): DGGITQSPKYLFRKEGQNVTLSCEQNLNHDAMYWYRQDPGQGLRLIYYSQIVNDFQKGDIAEGYSVSREKKESFPLTVTSAQKNPTAFYLCASSSLAGGPETQYFGPGTRLLVL.

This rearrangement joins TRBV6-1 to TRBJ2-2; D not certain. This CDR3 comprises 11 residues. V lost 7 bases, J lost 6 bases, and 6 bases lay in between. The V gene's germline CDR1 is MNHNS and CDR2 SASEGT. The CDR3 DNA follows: TGTGCCAGCAAAGGACCCGGGGAGCTGTTTTTT. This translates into CASKGPGELFF.

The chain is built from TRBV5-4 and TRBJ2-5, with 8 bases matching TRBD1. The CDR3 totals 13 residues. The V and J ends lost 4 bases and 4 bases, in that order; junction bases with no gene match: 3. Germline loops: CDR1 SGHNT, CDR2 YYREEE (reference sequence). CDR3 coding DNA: TGTGCCAGCAGCCCGACAGGGGCAGAGACCCAGTACTTC. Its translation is CASSPTGAETQYF.

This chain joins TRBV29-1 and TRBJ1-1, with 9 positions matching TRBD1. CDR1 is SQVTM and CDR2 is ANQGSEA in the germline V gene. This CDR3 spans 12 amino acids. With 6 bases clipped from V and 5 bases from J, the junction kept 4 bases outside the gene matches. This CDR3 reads CSVVTGGTEAFF. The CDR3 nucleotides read TGCAGCGTAGTGACAGGGGGAACTGAAGCTTTCTTT.

CDR3 loop: CASSSPGQLNTGELFF. For the CDR3, the DNA is TGTGCCAGCAGTTCACCGGGACAGCTGAACACCGGGGAGCTGTTTTTT. J is TRBJ2-2 and V is TRBV28; 7 bases match TRBD1. V shed 4 bases and J 1 base; nucleotides not matched to a gene: 6. From germline, CDR1 is MDHEN and CDR2 SYDVKM. The CDR3 loop spans 16 amino acids.

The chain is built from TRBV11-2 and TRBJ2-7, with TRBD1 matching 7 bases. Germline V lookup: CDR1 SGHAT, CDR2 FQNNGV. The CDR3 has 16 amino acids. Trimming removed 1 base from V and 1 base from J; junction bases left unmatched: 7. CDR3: CASSLVPQGRSYEQYF. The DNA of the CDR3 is TGTGCCAGCAGCTTAGTCCCACAGGGGCGGTCCTACGAGCAGTACTTC.

DNA for the CDR3: TGCAGCGTTGAAGGGTACAGGGAAGAGGTCTACACCTTC. Translated: CSVEGYREEVYTF. The chain uses TRBV29-1 and TRBJ1-2; D is perhaps TRBD1 (6 bases). CDR3 length equals 13 residues. Germline V CDR1 and CDR2: SQVTM, ANQGSEA. V gave up 1 base and J gave up 10 bases, with 16 bases separating them. Full variable domain (rest looked up from reference TRBV29-1 and TRBJ1-2): SAVISQKPSRDICQRGTSLTIQCQVDSQVTMMFWYRQQPGQSLTLIATANQGSEATYESGFVIDKFPISRPNLTFSTLTVSNMSPEDSSIYLCSVEGYREEVYTFGSGTRLTVV.

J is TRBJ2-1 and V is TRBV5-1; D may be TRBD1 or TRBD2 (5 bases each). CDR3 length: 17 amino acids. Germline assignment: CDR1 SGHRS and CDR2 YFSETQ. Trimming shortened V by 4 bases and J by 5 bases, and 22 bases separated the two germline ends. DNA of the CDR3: TGCGCCAGCAGCAGGGGTGGTAGCGCGGTAAGCGACAATGAGCAGTTCTTC. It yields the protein CASSRGGSAVSDNEQFF.

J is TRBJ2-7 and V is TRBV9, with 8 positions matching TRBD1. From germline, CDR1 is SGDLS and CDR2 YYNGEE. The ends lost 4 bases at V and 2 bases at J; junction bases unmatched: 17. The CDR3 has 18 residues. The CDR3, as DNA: TGTGCCAGCAGCAGGGCCTTAGGAGGACAGGGAGGCACCTACGAGCAGTACTTC. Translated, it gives CASSRALGGQGGTYEQYF.

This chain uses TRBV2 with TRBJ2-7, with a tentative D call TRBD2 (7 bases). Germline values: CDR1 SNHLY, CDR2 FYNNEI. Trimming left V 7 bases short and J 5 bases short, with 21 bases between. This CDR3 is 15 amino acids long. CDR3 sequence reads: CASNPRGAALDEQYF. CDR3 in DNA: TGTGCCAGCAACCCCCGGGGGGCGGCTTTGGACGAGCAGTACTTC.

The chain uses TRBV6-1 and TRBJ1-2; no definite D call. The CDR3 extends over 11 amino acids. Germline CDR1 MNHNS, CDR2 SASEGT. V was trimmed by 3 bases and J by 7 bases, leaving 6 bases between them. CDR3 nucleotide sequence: TGTGCCAGCAGTGAGACTCGTGGCTACACCTTC. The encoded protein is CASSETRGYTF.

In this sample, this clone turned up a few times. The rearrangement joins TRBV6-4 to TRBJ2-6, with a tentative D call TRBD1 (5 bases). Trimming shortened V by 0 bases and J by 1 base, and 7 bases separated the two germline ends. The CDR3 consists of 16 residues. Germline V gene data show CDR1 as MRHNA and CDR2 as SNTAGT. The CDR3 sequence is CASSDSQASGANVLTF. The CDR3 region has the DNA TGTGCCAGCAGTGACTCACAGGCGTCTGGGGCCAACGTCCTGACTTTC.

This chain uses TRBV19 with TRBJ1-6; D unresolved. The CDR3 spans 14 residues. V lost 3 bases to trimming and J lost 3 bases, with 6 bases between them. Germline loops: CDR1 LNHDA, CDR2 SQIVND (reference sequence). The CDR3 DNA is TGTGCCAGTAGTATCCGGGACTATAATTCACCCCTCCACTTT. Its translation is CASSIRDYNSPLHF.

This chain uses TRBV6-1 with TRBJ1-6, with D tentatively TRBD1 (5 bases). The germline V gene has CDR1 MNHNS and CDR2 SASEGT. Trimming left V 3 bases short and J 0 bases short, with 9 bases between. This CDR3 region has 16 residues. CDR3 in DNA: TGTGCCAGCAGTGATGCAGGGAGCTCCTATAATTCACCCCTCCACTTT. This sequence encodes CASSDAGSSYNSPLHF.

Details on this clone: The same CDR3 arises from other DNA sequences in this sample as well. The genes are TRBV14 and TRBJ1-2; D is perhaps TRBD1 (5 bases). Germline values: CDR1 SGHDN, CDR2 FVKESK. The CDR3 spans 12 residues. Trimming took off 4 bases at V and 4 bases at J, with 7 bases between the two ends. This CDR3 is CASSPGGYGYTF. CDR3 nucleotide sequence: TGTGCCAGCAGCCCGGGGGGCTATGGCTACACCTTC.

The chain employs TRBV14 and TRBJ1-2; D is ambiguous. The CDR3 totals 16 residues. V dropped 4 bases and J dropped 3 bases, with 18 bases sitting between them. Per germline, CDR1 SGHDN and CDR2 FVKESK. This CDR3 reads CASSPISRPDYYGYTF. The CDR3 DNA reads TGTGCCAGCAGCCCAATTTCGAGGCCGGACTACTATGGCTACACCTTC.

In nucleotides, the CDR3 is TGTGCCAGCAACTCTCCCGAGACAGGGATAAATGAGCAGTTCTTC. Its protein is CASNSPETGINEQFF. The chain employs TRBV9 and TRBJ2-1; 7 bases agree with TRBD1. Losses at the gene ends were 6 bases for V and 7 bases for J; bases not matched to a gene: 13. Germline CDR1 and CDR2: SGDLS and YYNGEE. CDR3 length: 15 residues. Supplemented by reference TRBV9 and TRBJ2-1, the full variable domain reads DSGVTQTPKHLITATGQRVTLRCSPRSGDLSVYWYQQSLDQGLQFLIQYYNGEERAKGNILERFSAQQFPDLHSELNLSSLELGDSALYFCASNSPETGINEQFFGPGTRLTVL.

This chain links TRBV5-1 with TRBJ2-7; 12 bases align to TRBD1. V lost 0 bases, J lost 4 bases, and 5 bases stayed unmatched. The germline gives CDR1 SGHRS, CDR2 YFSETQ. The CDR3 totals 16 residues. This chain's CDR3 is CASSLELGQGAYEQYF. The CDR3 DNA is TGCGCCAGCAGCTTGGAGCTGGGACAGGGGGCTTACGAGCAGTACTTC. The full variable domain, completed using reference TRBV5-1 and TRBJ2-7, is KAGVTQTPRYLIKTRGQQVTLSCSPISGHRSVSWYQQTPGQGLQFLFEYFSETQRNKGNFPGRFSGRQFSNSRSEMNVSTLELGDSALYLCASSLELGQGAYEQYFGPGTRLTVT.

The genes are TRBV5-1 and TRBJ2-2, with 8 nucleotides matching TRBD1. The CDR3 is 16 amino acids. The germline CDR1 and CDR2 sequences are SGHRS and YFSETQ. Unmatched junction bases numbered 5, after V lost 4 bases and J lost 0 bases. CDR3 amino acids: CASSHRTGTNTGELFF. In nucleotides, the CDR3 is TGCGCCAGCAGCCACAGGACAGGGACGAACACCGGGGAGCTGTTTTTT. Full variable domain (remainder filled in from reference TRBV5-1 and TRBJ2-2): KAGVTQTPRYLIKTRGQQVTLSCSPISGHRSVSWYQQTPGQGLQFLFEYFSETQRNKGNFPGRFSGRQFSNSRSEMNVSTLELGDSALYLCASSHRTGTNTGELFFGEGSRLTVL.

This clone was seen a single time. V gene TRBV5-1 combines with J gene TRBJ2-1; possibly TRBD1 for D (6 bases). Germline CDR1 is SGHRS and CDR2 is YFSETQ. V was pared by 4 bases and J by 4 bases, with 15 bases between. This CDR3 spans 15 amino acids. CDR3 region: CASSKTGQNYNEQFF. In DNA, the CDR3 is TGCGCCAGCAGCAAGACAGGTCAAAATTACAATGAGCAGTTCTTC.